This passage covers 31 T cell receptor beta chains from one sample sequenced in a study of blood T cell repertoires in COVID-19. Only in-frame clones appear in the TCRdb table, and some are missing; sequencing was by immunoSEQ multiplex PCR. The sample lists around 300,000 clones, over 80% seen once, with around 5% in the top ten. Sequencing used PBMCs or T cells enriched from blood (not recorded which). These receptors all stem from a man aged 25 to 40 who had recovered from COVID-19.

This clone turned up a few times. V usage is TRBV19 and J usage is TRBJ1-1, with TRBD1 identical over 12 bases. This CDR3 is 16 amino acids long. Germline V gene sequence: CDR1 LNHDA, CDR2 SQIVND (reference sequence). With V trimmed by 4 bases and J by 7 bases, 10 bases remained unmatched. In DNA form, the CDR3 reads TGTGCCAGTAGTAGGGACAGGGGGCCCCACCGTATTGAAGCTTTCTTT. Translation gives CASSRDRGPHRIEAFF. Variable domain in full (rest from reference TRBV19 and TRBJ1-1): DGGITQSPKYLFRKEGQNVTLSCEQNLNHDAMYWYRQDPGQGLRLIYYSQIVNDFQKGDIAEGYSVSREKKESFPLTVTSAQKNPTAFYLCASSRDRGPHRIEAFFGQGTRLTVV.

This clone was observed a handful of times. The CDR3 nucleotides read TGTGCCAGCAGCGAACGGACAGGTACAAACAATGAGCAGTTCTTC. It codes for CASSERTGTNNEQFF. This chain joins TRBV9 and TRBJ2-1; TRBD1 matches 7 bases. CDR1 SGDLS and CDR2 YYNGEE come from the germline V gene. The CDR3 covers 15 residues. J was trimmed by 5 bases and V by 3 bases; bases with no gene match: 8.

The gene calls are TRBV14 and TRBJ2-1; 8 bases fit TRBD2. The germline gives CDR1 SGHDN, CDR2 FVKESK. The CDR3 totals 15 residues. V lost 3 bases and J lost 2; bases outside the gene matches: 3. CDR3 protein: CASSQVAGPYNEQFF. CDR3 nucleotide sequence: TGTGCCAGCAGCCAGGTAGCGGGGCCCTACAATGAGCAGTTCTTC.

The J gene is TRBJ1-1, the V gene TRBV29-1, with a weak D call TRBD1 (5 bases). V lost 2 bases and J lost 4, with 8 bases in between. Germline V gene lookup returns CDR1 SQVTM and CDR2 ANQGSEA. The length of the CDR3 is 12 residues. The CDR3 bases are TGCAGCGTTGAATCCGGGGGCACTGAAGCTTTCTTT. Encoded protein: CSVESGGTEAFF.

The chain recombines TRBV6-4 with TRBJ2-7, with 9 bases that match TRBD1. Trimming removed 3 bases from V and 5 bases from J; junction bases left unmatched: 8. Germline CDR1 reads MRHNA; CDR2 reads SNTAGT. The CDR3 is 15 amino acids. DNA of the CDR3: TGTGCCAGCAGTGAACAAGGGACAGGGAATGACGAGCAGTACTTC. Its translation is CASSEQGTGNDEQYF.

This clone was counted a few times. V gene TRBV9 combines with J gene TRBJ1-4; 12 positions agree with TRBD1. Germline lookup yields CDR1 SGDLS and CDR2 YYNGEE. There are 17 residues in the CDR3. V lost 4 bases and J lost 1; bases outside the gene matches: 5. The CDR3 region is CASSSGTGGLTNEKLFF. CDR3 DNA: TGTGCCAGCAGCTCGGGGACAGGGGGCTTAACTAATGAAAAACTGTTTTTT.

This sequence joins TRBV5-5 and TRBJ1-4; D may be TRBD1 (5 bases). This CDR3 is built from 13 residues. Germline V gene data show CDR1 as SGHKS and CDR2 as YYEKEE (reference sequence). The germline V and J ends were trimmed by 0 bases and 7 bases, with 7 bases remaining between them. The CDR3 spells CASSLARVEKLFF. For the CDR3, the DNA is TGTGCCAGCAGCTTGGCCAGGGTTGAAAAACTGTTTTTT.

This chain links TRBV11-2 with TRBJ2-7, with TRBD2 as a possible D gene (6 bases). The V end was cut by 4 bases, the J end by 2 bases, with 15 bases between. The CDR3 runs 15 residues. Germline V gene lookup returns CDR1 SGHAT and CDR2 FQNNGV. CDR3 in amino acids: CASSYTAGGTYEQYF. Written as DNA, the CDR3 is TGTGCCAGCAGCTACACGGCTGGAGGGACCTACGAGCAGTACTTC.

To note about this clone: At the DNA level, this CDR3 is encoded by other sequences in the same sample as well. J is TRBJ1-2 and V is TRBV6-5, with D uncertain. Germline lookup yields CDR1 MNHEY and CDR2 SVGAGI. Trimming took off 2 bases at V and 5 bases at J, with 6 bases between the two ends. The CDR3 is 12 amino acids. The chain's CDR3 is CASSYGSYGYTF. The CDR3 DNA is TGTGCCAGCAGTTACGGGAGTTATGGCTACACCTTC.

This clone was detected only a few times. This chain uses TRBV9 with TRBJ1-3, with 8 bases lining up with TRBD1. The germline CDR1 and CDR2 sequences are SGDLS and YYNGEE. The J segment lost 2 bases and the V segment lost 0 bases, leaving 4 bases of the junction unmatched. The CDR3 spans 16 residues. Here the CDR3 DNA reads TGTGCCAGCAGCGTAGTTCAGGGGGCAACTGGAAACACCATATATTTT. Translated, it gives CASSVVQGATGNTIYF.

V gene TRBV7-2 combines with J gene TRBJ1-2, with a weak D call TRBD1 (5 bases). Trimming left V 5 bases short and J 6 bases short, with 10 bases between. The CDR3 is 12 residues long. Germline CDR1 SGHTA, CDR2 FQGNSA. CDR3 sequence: CASSPGLDGYTF. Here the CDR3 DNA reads TGTGCCAGCAGCCCGGGACTTGATGGCTACACCTTC. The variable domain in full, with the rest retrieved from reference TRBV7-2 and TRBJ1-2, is GAGVSQSPSNKVTEKGKDVELRCDPISGHTALYWYRQSLGQGLEFLIYFQGNSAPDKSGLPSDRFSAERTGGSVSTLTIQRTQQEDSAVYLCASSPGLDGYTFGSGTRLTVV.

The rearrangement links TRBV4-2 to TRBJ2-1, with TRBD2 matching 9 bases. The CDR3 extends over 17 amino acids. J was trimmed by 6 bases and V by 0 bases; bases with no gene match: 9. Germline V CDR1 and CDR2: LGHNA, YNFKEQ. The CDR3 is CASSQDLPRGGRNEQFF. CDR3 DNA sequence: TGTGCCAGCAGCCAAGATCTGCCGCGGGGGGGCCGCAATGAGCAGTTCTTC.

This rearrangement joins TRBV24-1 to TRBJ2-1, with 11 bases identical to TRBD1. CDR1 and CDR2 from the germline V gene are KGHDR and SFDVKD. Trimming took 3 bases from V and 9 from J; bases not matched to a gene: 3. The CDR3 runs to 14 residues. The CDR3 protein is CATSDGDRGGEQFF. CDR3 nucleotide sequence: TGTGCCACCAGTGATGGGGACAGGGGGGGTGAGCAGTTCTTC.

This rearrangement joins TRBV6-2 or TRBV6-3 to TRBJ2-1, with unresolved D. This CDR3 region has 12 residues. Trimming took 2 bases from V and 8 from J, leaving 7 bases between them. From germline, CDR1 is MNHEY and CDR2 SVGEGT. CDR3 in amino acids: CASSYVGHEQFF. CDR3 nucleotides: TGTGCCAGCAGTTACGTTGGGCATGAGCAGTTCTTC.

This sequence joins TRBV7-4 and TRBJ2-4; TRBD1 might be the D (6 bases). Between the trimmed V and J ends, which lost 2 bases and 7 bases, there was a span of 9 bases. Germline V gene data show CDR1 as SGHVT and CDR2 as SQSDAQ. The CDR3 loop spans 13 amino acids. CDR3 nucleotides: TGTGCCAGCAGCTTAAACAGGGCCAACATTCAGTACTTC. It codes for CASSLNRANIQYF.

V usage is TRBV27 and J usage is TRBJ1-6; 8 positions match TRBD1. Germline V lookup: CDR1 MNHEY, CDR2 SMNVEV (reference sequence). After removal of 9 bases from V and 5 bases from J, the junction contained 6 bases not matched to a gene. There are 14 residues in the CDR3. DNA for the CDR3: TGTGCCAGTGGGGGACAGGCTAATAATTCACCCCTCCACTTT. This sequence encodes CASGGQANNSPLHF.

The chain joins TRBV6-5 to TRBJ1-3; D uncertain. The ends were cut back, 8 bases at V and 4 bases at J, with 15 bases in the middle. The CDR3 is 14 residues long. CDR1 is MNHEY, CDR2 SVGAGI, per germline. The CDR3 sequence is CASRRAGGGNTIYF. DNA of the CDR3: TGTGCCAGCCGAAGGGCCGGAGGGGGAAACACCATATATTTT.

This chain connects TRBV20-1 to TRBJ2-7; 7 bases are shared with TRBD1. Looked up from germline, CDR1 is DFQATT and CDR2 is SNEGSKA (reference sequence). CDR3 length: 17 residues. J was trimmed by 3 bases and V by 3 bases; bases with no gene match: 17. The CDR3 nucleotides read TGCAGTGCTAGTACCATCCCCCGAGGACAGGACATCTACGAGCAGTACTTC. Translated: CSASTIPRGQDIYEQYF.

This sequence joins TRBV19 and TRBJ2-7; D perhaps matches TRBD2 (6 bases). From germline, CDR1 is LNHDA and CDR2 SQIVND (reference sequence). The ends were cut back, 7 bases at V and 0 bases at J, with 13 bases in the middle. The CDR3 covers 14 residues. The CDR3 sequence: CASTPGGASYEQYF. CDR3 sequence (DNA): TGTGCCAGTACCCCTGGCGGGGCCTCCTACGAGCAGTACTTC.

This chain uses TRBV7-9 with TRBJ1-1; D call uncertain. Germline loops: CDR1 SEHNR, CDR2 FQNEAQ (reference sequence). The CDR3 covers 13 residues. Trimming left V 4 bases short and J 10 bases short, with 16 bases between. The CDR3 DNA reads TGTGCCAGCAGCTCCGAGGTGGGGAGGGCAGCTTTCTTT. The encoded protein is CASSSEVGRAAFF.

The DNA of the CDR3 is TGCGCCAGCAGCTTGCAGACTAACCAAGAGACCCAGTACTTC. Encoded protein: CASSLQTNQETQYF. V is TRBV5-1 and J is TRBJ2-5; D possibly corresponds to TRBD2 (5 bases). Germline loops: CDR1 SGHRS, CDR2 YFSETQ. V lost 1 base and J 0 bases, leaving 7 bases between the germline ends. This CDR3 region has 14 residues.

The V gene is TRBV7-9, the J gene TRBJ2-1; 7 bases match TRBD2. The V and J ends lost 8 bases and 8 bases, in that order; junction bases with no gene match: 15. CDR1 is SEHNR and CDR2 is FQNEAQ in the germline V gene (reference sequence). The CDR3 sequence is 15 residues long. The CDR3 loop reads CASYTTNGGIDEQFF. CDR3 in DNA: TGTGCCAGCTATACCACCAACGGGGGGATCGATGAGCAGTTCTTC.

The CDR3 reads CASSQSLDSQETQYF. CDR3 DNA: TGTGCCAGCAGCCAATCCTTGGACAGTCAAGAGACCCAGTACTTC. The chain employs TRBV11-2 and TRBJ2-5, with a weak D call TRBD1 (6 bases). This CDR3 is built from 15 residues. V was clipped by 5 bases and J by 2 bases, with 15 bases between them. Germline loops: CDR1 SGHAT, CDR2 FQNNGV.

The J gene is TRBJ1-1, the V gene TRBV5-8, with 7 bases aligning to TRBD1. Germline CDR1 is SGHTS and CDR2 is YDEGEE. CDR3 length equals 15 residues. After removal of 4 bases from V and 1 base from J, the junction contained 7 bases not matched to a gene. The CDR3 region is CASSPWGTANTEAFF. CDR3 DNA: TGTGCCAGCAGCCCCTGGGGGACAGCGAACACTGAAGCTTTCTTT.

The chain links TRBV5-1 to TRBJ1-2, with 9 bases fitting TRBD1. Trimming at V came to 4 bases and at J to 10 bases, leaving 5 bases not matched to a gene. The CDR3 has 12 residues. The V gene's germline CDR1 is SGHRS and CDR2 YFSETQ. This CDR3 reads CASSVRTGDYTF. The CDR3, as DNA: TGCGCCAGCAGCGTCAGGACAGGGGACTACACCTTC.

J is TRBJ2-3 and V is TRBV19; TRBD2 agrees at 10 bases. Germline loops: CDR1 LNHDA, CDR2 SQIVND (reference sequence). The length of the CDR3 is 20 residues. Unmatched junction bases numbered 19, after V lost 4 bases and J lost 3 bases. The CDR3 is CASSSWLAGDPFRSTDTQYF. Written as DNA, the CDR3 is TGTGCCAGTAGTAGTTGGCTAGCGGGGGACCCTTTCCGATCTACAGATACGCAGTATTTT. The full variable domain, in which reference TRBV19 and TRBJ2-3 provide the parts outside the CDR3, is DGGITQSPKYLFRKEGQNVTLSCEQNLNHDAMYWYRQDPGQGLRLIYYSQIVNDFQKGDIAEGYSVSREKKESFPLTVTSAQKNPTAFYLCASSSWLAGDPFRSTDTQYFGPGTRLTVL.

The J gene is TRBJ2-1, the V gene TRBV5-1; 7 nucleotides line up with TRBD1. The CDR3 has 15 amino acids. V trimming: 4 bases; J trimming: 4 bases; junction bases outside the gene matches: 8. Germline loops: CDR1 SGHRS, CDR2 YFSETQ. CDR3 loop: CASSPNRGQYNEQFF. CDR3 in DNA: TGCGCCAGCAGCCCTAACAGGGGACAATACAATGAGCAGTTCTTC.

The CDR3 loop reads CASSRNPTGGTQPQHF. CDR3 sequence (DNA): TGTGCCAGCAGCCGCAACCCCACAGGGGGCACTCAGCCCCAGCATTTT. The rearrangement joins TRBV28 to TRBJ1-5; 9 positions match TRBD1. The germline V gene encodes CDR1 MDHEN and CDR2 SYDVKM. This CDR3 region has 16 residues. Germline trimming cut 6 bases from V and 6 bases from J; bases unmatched to any gene: 12.

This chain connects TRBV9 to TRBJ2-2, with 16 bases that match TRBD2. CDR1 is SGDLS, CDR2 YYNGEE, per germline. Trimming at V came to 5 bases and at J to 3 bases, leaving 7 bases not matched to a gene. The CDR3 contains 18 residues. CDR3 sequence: CASSPGTSGGEDTGELFF. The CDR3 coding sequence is TGTGCCAGCAGTCCCGGGACTAGCGGGGGGGAGGACACCGGGGAGCTGTTTTTT.

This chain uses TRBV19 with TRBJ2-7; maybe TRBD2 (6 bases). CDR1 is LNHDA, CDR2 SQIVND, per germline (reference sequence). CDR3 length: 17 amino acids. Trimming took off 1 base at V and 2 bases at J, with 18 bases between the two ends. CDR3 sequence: CASSIADLGRATYEQYF. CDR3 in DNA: TGTGCCAGTAGTATAGCAGATCTCGGGAGAGCGACCTACGAGCAGTACTTC. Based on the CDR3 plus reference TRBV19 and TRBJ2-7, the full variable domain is DGGITQSPKYLFRKEGQNVTLSCEQNLNHDAMYWYRQDPGQGLRLIYYSQIVNDFQKGDIAEGYSVSREKKESFPLTVTSAQKNPTAFYLCASSIADLGRATYEQYFGPGTRLTVT.

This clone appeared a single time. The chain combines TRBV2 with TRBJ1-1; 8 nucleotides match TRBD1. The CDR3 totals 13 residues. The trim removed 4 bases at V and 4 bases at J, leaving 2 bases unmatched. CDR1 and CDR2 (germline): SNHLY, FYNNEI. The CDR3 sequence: CASSATGGTEAFF. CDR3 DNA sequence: TGTGCCAGCAGTGCCACAGGGGGCACTGAAGCTTTCTTT.